This T cell receptor beta chain emerged from a study of T cell responses to AZD1222 COVID-19 vaccine. Across the study: Second-dose intervals near 4 or 12 weeks were combined. Overall study results and limits: Donors, mostly white British, included more females; clonal diversity was possibly underestimated. Spike-specific TCR breadth and depth were elevated following two AZD1222 doses. At 160-218 and 743-854, vaccine-associated CD4 TCRs were dominant, and they spanned spike.

Of note for this clone: Its matching antigen is unknown.

Profiled with immunoSEQ multiplex PCR; TCRdb holds only in-frame clones, not every one. This sample carries around 160,000 clones, more than 75% of them seen once, and the ten largest clones take around 5.5%. The CDR3 runs to 16 residues. After removal of 1 base from V and 8 bases from J, the junction contained 11 bases not matched to a gene. CDR1 is SEHNR and CDR2 is FQNEAQ in the germline V gene (reference sequence). The V gene is TRBV7-9, the J gene TRBJ2-1; 7 bases align to TRBD2. The receptor was derived from an adult in good health. The sequenced sample was peripheral blood, obtained on day 0 of AZD1222 vaccination. Written as DNA, the CDR3 is TGTGCCAGCAGCTTAGTGGGAGGGGTCGGGGTCCATGAGCAGTTCTTC. Protein: CASSLVGGVGVHEQFF.